This T cell receptor beta chain stems from a study of T cells in localized non-small cell lung cancer. The data were produced by immunoSEQ multiplex PCR, yet TCRdb's version contains in-frame clones alone and is incomplete. The table includes 70,000 to 100,000 clones, approximately 91% detected once. The table lists this clone with a count of one. The antigen is not known. Study results and caveats: With higher T cell density in blood came longer overall survival.

The receptor was derived from a woman aged 35-75 years with stage II squamous cell lung carcinoma. The source was PBMCs, collected before any cancer treatment.

The CDR3 coding sequence is TGTGCCAGCAGTGAAGTATGGGGAATAGGGGAAAAACTGTTTTTT. Translation gives CASSEVWGIGEKLFF. The rearrangement uses TRBV6-1 and TRBJ1-4; D is uncertain. Germline loops: CDR1 MNHNS, CDR2 SASEGT. The V end lost 1 base, the J end lost 8 bases, and 14 bases lay between the germline ends. The CDR3 covers 15 residues.